Listed here are 27 T cell receptor beta chains from one sample, sequenced in a study of blood T cell repertoires in COVID-19. Profiled with immunoSEQ multiplex PCR; TCRdb holds only in-frame clones, not every one. Of a few hundred thousand clones in the sample, more than 65% are singletons; the top ten hold approximately 3.1%. Sample: peripheral blood. Receptors originate from a woman younger than 30 with acute or convalescent COVID-19.

This chain connects TRBV6-2 or TRBV6-3 to TRBJ2-3; a possible D gene is TRBD2 (6 bases). Germline-derived CDR1 and CDR2 are MNHEY and SVGEGT. Trimming removed 1 base at V and 5 bases at J, with 13 bases between. CDR3 length: 15 amino acids. CDR3 nucleotide sequence: TGTGCCAGCAGTTACTGGTCGGGAGTAGGAGATACGCAGTATTTT. It codes for CASSYWSGVGDTQYF.

This sequence joins TRBV24-1 and TRBJ1-2; D not certain. The length of the CDR3 is 13 residues. Germline CDR1 is KGHDR and CDR2 is SFDVKD. V was shortened by 0 bases and J by 3 bases, with 4 bases between the two germline ends. The CDR3 is CATSDLEDYGYTF. The CDR3 nucleotides are TGTGCCACCAGTGATTTGGAGGACTATGGCTACACCTTC.

V usage is TRBV7-2 and J usage is TRBJ1-5; 8 nucleotides line up with TRBD1. This CDR3 comprises 15 residues. Germline V gives CDR1 SGHTA, CDR2 FQGNSA. Trimming took 2 bases from V and 5 from J; bases not matched to a gene: 5. The CDR3 DNA sequence: TGTGCCAGCAGCTTAAATGGACAGGGTTATCAGCCCCAGCATTTT. Protein: CASSLNGQGYQPQHF.

V and J are TRBV27 and TRBJ2-5; 11 bases map to TRBD2. The CDR3 covers 13 residues. CDR1 is MNHEY and CDR2 is SMNVEV in the germline V gene (reference sequence). V lost 6 bases, J lost 4 bases, and 1 base stayed unmatched. CDR3 DNA sequence: TGTGCCAGCAGACTAGCGGGAGTAGAGACCCAGTACTTC. Its protein is CASRLAGVETQYF.

The chain has TRBV4-3 and TRBJ2-7; 8 bases are a match to TRBD1. CDR1 is LGHNA and CDR2 is YSLEER in the germline V gene. After removal of 1 base from V and 6 bases from J, the junction contained 11 bases not matched to a gene. This CDR3 has 16 residues. CDR3 protein: CASSQAHGAGGGEQYF. The CDR3 DNA reads TGCGCCAGCAGCCAAGCCCACGGGGCAGGGGGCGGCGAGCAGTACTTC.

The chain joins TRBV28 to TRBJ2-5; TRBD1 might be the D (6 bases). The length of the CDR3 is 16 residues. V was clipped by 3 bases and J by 1 base, with 15 bases between them. The germline gives CDR1 MDHEN, CDR2 SYDVKM. As DNA, the CDR3 is TGTGCCAGCAGTTTGGGATCCGGGACAACCCAAGAGACCCAGTACTTC. This gives the protein CASSLGSGTTQETQYF.

The rearrangement joins TRBV18 to TRBJ1-5; maybe TRBD1 (5 bases). V gave up 3 bases and J gave up 6 bases, with 6 bases separating them. The CDR3 is 12 amino acids. Germline lookup yields CDR1 KGHSH and CDR2 LQKENI. The CDR3 sequence: CASSPQGQPQHF. The CDR3 region has the DNA TGTGCCAGCTCACCTCAGGGTCAGCCCCAGCATTTT.

The chain combines TRBV2 with TRBJ2-7; 12 nucleotides line up with TRBD1. Germline lookup yields CDR1 SNHLY and CDR2 FYNNEI. The CDR3 spans 17 residues. Trimming removed 1 base from V and 1 base from J; junction bases left unmatched: 5. The CDR3 here is CASSEERGQGASYEQYF. As DNA, the CDR3 is TGTGCCAGCAGTGAAGAAAGGGGACAGGGGGCGTCCTACGAGCAGTACTTC.

This chain joins TRBV28 and TRBJ2-5; 8 nucleotides agree with TRBD1. Germline assignment: CDR1 MDHEN and CDR2 SYDVKM. V shed 7 bases, J shed 4 bases, and the junction held 2 bases outside the gene matches. This CDR3 is built from 12 residues. The CDR3 loop is CASTTGGETQYF. The CDR3 coding sequence is TGTGCCAGCACTACAGGGGGAGAGACCCAGTACTTC.

This clone appeared a single time. V gene TRBV19 combines with J gene TRBJ1-2; TRBD1 is a possible D gene (6 bases). Per germline, CDR1 LNHDA and CDR2 SQIVND (reference sequence). The CDR3 consists of 14 residues. V was pared by 7 bases and J by 4 bases, with 16 bases between. CDR3 amino acids: CASTDTRDTYGYTF. In nucleotides, the CDR3 is TGTGCCAGTACTGATACCCGGGACACCTATGGCTACACCTTC.

This sequence joins TRBV18 and TRBJ1-6; D remains ambiguous. The CDR3 is 12 amino acids. The V and J ends lost 4 bases and 5 bases respectively, with 3 bases between them. CDR1 and CDR2 (germline): KGHSH, LQKENI. The CDR3 protein is CASSLNNSPLHF. Written as DNA, the CDR3 is TGTGCCAGCTCACTAAATAATTCACCCCTCCACTTT.

This clone was counted a few times. The CDR3 bases are TGCGCCAGCAGCCAAGACGGTGGGGCCAACGAGCAGTACTTC. This codes for CASSQDGGANEQYF. V is TRBV4-1 and J is TRBJ2-7, with D possibly TRBD1 on 5 matching bases. V lost 0 bases and J lost 5, with 11 bases in between. Per the germline V gene, CDR1 is MGHRA and CDR2 is YSYEKL. This CDR3 comprises 14 residues.

CDR3 region: CASSYAYAGQNTGELFF. The CDR3 region has the DNA TGTGCCAGCAGTTACGCCTACGCCGGACAAAACACCGGGGAGCTGTTTTTT. J is TRBJ2-2 and V is TRBV28; D is possibly TRBD1 (5 bases). The germline V gene encodes CDR1 MDHEN and CDR2 SYDVKM. V lost 4 bases and J 2 bases, leaving 17 bases between the germline ends. The CDR3 is made up of 17 amino acids.

This chain uses TRBV30 with TRBJ2-3, with 8 bases aligning to TRBD1. CDR1 GTSNPN and CDR2 SVGIG come from the germline V gene (reference sequence). V shed 0 bases and J 9 bases; nucleotides not matched to a gene: 5. This CDR3 comprises 13 residues. The chain's CDR3 is CAWSVQGAGTQYF. CDR3 DNA: TGTGCCTGGAGTGTCCAGGGGGCCGGGACGCAGTATTTT.

This rearrangement joins TRBV7-9 to TRBJ2-3; tentative D call: TRBD1 (5 bases). CDR3 length: 13 residues. The germline CDR1 and CDR2 sequences are SEHNR and FQNEAQ (reference sequence). The V end was cut by 5 bases, the J end by 6 bases, with 12 bases between. The CDR3 DNA follows: TGTGCCAGCAGCCCAGGGCCCGTTGATACGCAGTATTTT. This sequence encodes CASSPGPVDTQYF.

The genes are TRBV4-3 and TRBJ2-3, with 7 bases lining up with TRBD1. The CDR3 runs 16 residues. CDR1 is LGHNA, CDR2 YSLEER, per germline. Trimming at V came to 0 bases and at J to 2 bases, leaving 5 bases not matched to a gene. The CDR3 sequence: CASSQDIDRATDTQYF. The CDR3 DNA is TGCGCCAGCAGCCAAGATATCGACAGGGCCACAGATACGCAGTATTTT.

This clone was seen only a few times. The rearrangement joins TRBV6-5 to TRBJ1-1; D is perhaps TRBD1 (6 bases). V lost 6 bases and J lost 4, with 15 bases in between. Germline CDR1 reads MNHEY; CDR2 reads SVGAGI. The CDR3 runs to 14 residues. CDR3 residues: CASRRVGGATEAFF. In nucleotides, the CDR3 is TGTGCCAGCAGGCGGGTGGGGGGGGCCACTGAAGCTTTCTTT.

J is TRBJ2-3 and V is TRBV19; 10 positions agree with TRBD2. The V gene end was trimmed by 6 bases and the J gene end by 4 bases; junction bases not matched to a gene: 13. This CDR3 comprises 17 residues. Germline CDR1 is LNHDA and CDR2 is SQIVND (reference sequence). CDR3 bases: TGTGCCAGTAGGACAACGTCTAGCGGGAGTTTCTCAGATACGCAGTATTTT. Translating it yields CASRTTSSGSFSDTQYF.

The chain combines TRBV27 with TRBJ2-5; perhaps TRBD1 as D (6 bases). Germline V gene lookup returns CDR1 MNHEY and CDR2 SMNVEV (reference sequence). The CDR3 loop spans 14 amino acids. V was clipped by 6 bases and J by 4 bases, with 15 bases between them. The CDR3 sequence: CASSHLPDRETQYF. CDR3 coding DNA: TGTGCCAGCAGCCATCTGCCGGACAGAGAGACCCAGTACTTC.

The chain employs TRBV7-3 and TRBJ1-1; 10 bases fit TRBD1. The ends lost 4 bases at V and 0 bases at J; junction bases unmatched: 8. The germline gives CDR1 SGHTA, CDR2 FQGTGA. The CDR3 has 17 residues. CDR3 sequence reads: CASSSQPGTGVNTEAFF. CDR3 bases: TGTGCCAGCAGCTCCCAGCCGGGGACAGGGGTGAACACTGAAGCTTTCTTT.

The rearrangement uses TRBV29-1 and TRBJ2-1, with TRBD2 matching over 8 bases. The germline V gene encodes CDR1 SQVTM and CDR2 ANQGSEA. This CDR3 region has 11 residues. The ends lost 6 bases at V and 16 bases at J; junction bases unmatched: 11. The CDR3 sequence: CSVKVAGRCFF. Written as DNA, the CDR3 is TGCAGCGTGAAAGTAGCGGGAAGGTGTTTCTTC.

In regard to this clone: Other DNA sequences within the sample encode an identical CDR3. The chain uses TRBV19 and TRBJ2-7; 7 bases map to TRBD1. In germline, CDR1 is LNHDA, CDR2 SQIVND (reference sequence). V shed 3 bases, J shed 3 bases, and the junction held 8 bases outside the gene matches. This CDR3 has 15 residues. DNA for the CDR3: TGTGCCAGTAGTATTAGAGGGACAGACAGCTACGAGCAGTACTTC. This translates into CASSIRGTDSYEQYF. Full variable domain (missing parts from reference TRBV19 and TRBJ2-7): DGGITQSPKYLFRKEGQNVTLSCEQNLNHDAMYWYRQDPGQGLRLIYYSQIVNDFQKGDIAEGYSVSREKKESFPLTVTSAQKNPTAFYLCASSIRGTDSYEQYFGPGTRLTVT.

The table lists this clone with many counts. The gene calls are TRBV7-9 and TRBJ2-2; 9 bases are a match to TRBD2. The V and J ends lost 3 bases and 5 bases, in that order; junction bases with no gene match: 4. The CDR3 is 15 residues long. Looked up from germline, CDR1 is SEHNR and CDR2 is FQNEAQ (reference sequence). As DNA, the CDR3 is TGTGCCAGCAGCTTTAGCGGGAGAAGGACCGGGGAGCTGTTTTTT. Translation: CASSFSGRRTGELFF.

The V and J genes are TRBV7-2 and TRBJ2-7; 12 bases fit TRBD2. This CDR3 is built from 13 residues. Germline lookup yields CDR1 SGHTA and CDR2 FQGNSA. The J segment lost 7 bases and the V segment lost 6 bases, leaving 4 bases of the junction unmatched. CDR3 amino acids: CASRKLAGGEQYF. In DNA form, the CDR3 reads TGTGCCAGCAGAAAACTAGCGGGAGGAGAGCAGTACTTC.

This CDR3 reads CASSLVIGQGRYEQYF. CDR3 coding DNA: TGTGCCAGCAGCCTGGTAATTGGACAGGGGAGGTACGAGCAGTACTTC. This chain links TRBV3-1 (or the pseudogene TRBV3-2) with TRBJ2-7, with 9 bases that match TRBD1. V shed 4 bases, J shed 4 bases, and the junction held 11 bases outside the gene matches. This CDR3 comprises 16 residues. CDR1 LGHDT and CDR2 YNNKEL come from the germline V gene (reference sequence).

The rearrangement joins TRBV19 to TRBJ2-2, with 7 bases matching TRBD2. Germline V gene lookup returns CDR1 LNHDA and CDR2 SQIVND (reference sequence). The CDR3 runs to 17 residues. The ends lost 2 bases at V and 3 bases at J; junction bases unmatched: 9. Here the CDR3 reads CASSIMPSGYYTGELFF. As DNA, the CDR3 is TGTGCCAGTAGTATAATGCCTAGCGGATATTACACCGGGGAGCTGTTTTTT. Looking up the rest from reference TRBV19 and TRBJ2-2 gives the full variable domain: DGGITQSPKYLFRKEGQNVTLSCEQNLNHDAMYWYRQDPGQGLRLIYYSQIVNDFQKGDIAEGYSVSREKKESFPLTVTSAQKNPTAFYLCASSIMPSGYYTGELFFGEGSRLTVL.

The DNA of the CDR3 is TGTGCCAGCAGTTACAGGACAGGGATGAGAGAGACCCAGTACTTC. It translates to CASSYRTGMRETQYF. The V and J genes are TRBV6-5 and TRBJ2-5; 8 bases line up with TRBD1. The CDR3 has 15 residues. V lost 2 bases and J lost 4; bases outside the gene matches: 6. Germline V gives CDR1 MNHEY, CDR2 SVGAGI.